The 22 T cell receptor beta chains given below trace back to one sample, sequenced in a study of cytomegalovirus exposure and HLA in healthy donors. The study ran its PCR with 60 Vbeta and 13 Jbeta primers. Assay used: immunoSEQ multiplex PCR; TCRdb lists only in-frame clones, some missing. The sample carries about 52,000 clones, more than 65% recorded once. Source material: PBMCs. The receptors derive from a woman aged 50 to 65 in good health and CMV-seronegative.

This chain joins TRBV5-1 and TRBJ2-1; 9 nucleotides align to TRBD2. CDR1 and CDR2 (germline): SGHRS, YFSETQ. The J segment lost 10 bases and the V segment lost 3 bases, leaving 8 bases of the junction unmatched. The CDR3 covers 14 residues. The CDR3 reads CASSSLAGEGEQFF. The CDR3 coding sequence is TGCGCCAGCAGCTCGTTAGCGGGGGAGGGAGAGCAGTTCTTC.

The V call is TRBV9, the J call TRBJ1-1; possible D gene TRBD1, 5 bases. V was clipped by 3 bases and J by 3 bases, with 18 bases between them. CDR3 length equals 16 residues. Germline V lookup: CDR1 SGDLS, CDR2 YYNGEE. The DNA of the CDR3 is TGTGCCAGCAGCGCGCACACCCAGGGAAGCGACACTGAAGCTTTCTTT. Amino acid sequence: CASSAHTQGSDTEAFF.

As DNA, the CDR3 is TGTGCTTGGCTCGGGAGCTCCTACAATGAGCAGTTCTTC. This encodes CAWLGSSYNEQFF. This chain joins TRBV30 and TRBJ2-1, with D possibly TRBD2 on 6 matching bases. The germline CDR1 and CDR2 sequences are GTSNPN and SVGIG (reference sequence). The CDR3 length is 13 residues.

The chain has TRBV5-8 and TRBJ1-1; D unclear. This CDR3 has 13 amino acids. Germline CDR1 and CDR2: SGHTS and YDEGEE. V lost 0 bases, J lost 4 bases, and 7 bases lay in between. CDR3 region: CASSLGALTEAFF. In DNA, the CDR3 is TGTGCCAGCAGCTTGGGGGCACTCACTGAAGCTTTCTTT.

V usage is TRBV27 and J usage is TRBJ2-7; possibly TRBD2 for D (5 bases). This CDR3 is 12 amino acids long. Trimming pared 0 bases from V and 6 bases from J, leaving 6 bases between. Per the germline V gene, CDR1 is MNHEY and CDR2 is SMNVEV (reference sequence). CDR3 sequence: CASSLSRAEQYF. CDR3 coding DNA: TGTGCCAGCAGTTTATCGAGGGCCGAGCAGTACTTC.

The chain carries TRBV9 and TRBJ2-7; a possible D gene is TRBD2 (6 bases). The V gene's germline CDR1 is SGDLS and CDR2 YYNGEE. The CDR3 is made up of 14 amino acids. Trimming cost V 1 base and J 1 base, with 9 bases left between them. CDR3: CASSVRGTSYEQYF. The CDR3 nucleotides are TGTGCCAGCAGCGTACGCGGGACTTCCTACGAGCAGTACTTC.

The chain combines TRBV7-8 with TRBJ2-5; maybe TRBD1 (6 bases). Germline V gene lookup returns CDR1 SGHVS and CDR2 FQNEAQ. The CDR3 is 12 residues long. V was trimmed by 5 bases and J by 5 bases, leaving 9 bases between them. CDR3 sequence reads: CASSRGFETQYF. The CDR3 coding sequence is TGTGCCAGCAGCAGGGGGTTTGAGACCCAGTACTTC.

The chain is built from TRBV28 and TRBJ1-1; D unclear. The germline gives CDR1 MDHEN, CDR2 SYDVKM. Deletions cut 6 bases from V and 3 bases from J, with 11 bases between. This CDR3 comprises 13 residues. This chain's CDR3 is CASSPGVYTEAFF. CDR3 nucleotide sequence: TGTGCCAGCAGCCCAGGTGTGTACACTGAAGCTTTCTTT.

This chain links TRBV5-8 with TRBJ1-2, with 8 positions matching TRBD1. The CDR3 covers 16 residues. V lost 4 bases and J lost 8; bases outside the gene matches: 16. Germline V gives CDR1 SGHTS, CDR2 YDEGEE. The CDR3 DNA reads TGTGCCAGCAGCCCCTCCCGCAGGGGGCATCTAGGCGGCTACACCTTC. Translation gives CASSPSRRGHLGGYTF.

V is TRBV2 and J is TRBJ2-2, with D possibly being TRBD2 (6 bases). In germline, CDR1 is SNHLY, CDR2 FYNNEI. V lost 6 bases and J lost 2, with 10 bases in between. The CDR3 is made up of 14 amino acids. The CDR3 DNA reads TGTGCCAGCAGGGAGGGGACCAACACCGGGGAGCTGTTTTTT. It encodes CASREGTNTGELFF.

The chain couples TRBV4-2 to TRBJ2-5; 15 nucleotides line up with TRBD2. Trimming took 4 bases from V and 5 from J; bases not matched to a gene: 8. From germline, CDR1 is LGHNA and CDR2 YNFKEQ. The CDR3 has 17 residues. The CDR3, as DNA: TGTGCCAGCAGCCTTCGGACTAGCGGGGGGGCCCTGGAGACCCAGTACTTC. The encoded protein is CASSLRTSGGALETQYF.

The CDR3 DNA reads TGTGCCAGCAGTTGGTCCGGGACAGCGGTCTACGGCTACACCTTC. It specifies CASSWSGTAVYGYTF. The V and J genes are TRBV27 and TRBJ1-2, with 7 bases fitting TRBD1. The CDR3 covers 15 residues. The germline V gene has CDR1 MNHEY and CDR2 SMNVEV (reference sequence). Unmatched junction bases numbered 13, after V lost 4 bases and J lost 8 bases.

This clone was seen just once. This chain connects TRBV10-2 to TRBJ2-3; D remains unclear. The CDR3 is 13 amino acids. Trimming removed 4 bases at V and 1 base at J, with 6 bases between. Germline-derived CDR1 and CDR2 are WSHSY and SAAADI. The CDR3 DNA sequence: TGCGCCAGCAGTGTCCCCGGCACAGATACGCAGTATTTT. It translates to CASSVPGTDTQYF.

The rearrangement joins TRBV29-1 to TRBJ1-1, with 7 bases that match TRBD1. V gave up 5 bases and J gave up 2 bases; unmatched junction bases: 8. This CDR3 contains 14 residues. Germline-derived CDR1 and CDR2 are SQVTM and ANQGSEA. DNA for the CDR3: TGCAGCGTTTCCCTCGGGACAGCTAACACTGAAGCTTTCTTT. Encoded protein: CSVSLGTANTEAFF. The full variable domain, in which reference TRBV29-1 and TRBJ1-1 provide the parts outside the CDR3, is SAVISQKPSRDICQRGTSLTIQCQVDSQVTMMFWYRQQPGQSLTLIATANQGSEATYESGFVIDKFPISRPNLTFSTLTVSNMSPEDSSIYLCSVSLGTANTEAFFGQGTRLTVV.

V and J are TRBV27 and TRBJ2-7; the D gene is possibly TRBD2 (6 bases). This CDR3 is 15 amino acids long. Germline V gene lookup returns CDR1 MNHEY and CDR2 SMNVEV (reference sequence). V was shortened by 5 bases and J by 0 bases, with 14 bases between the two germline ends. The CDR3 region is CASSRPGTHSYEQYF. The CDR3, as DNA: TGTGCCAGCAGTAGGCCCGGGACTCACTCCTACGAGCAGTACTTC.

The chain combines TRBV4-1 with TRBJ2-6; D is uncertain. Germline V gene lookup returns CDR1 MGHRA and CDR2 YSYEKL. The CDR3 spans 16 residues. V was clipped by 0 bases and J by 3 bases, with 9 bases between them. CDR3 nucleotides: TGCGCCAGCAGCCAAGAGGCCCCGGGTGGGGCCAACGTCCTGACTTTC. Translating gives CASSQEAPGGANVLTF.

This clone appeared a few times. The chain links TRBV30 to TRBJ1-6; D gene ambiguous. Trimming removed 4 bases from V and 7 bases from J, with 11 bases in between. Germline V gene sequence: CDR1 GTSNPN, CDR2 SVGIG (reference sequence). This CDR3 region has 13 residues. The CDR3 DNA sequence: TGTGCCTGGACGCCACGAGGAAATTCACCCCTCCACTTT. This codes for CAWTPRGNSPLHF. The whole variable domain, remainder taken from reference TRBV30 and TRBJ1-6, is SQTIHQWPATLVQPVGSPLSLECTVEGTSNPNLYWYRQAAGRGLQLLFYSVGIGQISSEVPQNLSASRPQDRQFILSSKKLLLSDSGFYLCAWTPRGNSPLHFGNGTRLTVT.

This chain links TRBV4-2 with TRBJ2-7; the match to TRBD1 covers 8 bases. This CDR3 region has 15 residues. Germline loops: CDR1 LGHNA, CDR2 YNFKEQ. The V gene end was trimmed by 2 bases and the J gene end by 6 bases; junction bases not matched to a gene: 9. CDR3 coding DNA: TGTGCCAGCAGCCAACCGGACAGGGTAGGGGCCGAGCAGTACTTC. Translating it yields CASSQPDRVGAEQYF.

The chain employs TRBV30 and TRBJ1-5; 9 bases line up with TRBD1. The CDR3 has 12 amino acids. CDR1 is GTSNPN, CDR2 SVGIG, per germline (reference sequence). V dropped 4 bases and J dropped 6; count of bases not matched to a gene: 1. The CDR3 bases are TGTGCCTGGAAACAGGGGGCTCAGCCCCAGCATTTT. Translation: CAWKQGAQPQHF.

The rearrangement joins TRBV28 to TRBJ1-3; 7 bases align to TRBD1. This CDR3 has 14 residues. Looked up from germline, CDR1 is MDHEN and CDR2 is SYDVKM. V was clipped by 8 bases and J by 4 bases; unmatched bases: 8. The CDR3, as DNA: TGTGCCAGCGGGACGACAGGGAAAGGAAACACCATATATTTT. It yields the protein CASGTTGKGNTIYF. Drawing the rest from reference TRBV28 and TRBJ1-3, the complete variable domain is DVKVTQSSRYLVKRTGEKVFLECVQDMDHENMFWYRQDPGLGLRLIYFSYDVKMKEKGDIPEGYSVSREKKERFSLILESASTNQTSMYLCASGTTGKGNTIYFGEGSWLTVV.

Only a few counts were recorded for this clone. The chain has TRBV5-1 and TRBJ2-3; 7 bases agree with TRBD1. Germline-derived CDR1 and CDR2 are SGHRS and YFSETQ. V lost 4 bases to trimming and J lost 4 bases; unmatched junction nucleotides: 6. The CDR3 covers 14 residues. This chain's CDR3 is CASSDREGSDTQYF. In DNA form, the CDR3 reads TGCGCCAGCAGCGACAGGGAAGGCTCAGATACGCAGTATTTT.

The chain's CDR3 is CSASGQGNNQPQHF. The DNA of the CDR3 is TGCAGCGCCTCGGGACAGGGTAACAATCAGCCCCAGCATTTT. The rearrangement uses TRBV29-1 and TRBJ1-5, with 9 bases lining up with TRBD1. V lost 7 bases to trimming and J lost 3 bases; unmatched junction nucleotides: 7. The CDR3 covers 14 residues. Per germline, CDR1 SQVTM and CDR2 ANQGSEA.